These 23 T cell receptor beta chains share one sample of origin, sequenced in a study of blood T cells in healthy people across ages (dated by TCRdb to about 2015). Library preparation employed 5' RACE. This sample was sequenced with an Illumina HiSeq 2500. A second PCR of about 7 to 12 cycles was run with a J-beta primer mix and a sample-barcoded 5' primer. TCRdb reran the public reads through fastp at Q25 and MiXCR, keeping productive beta chains. Under each unique CDR3 protein, matching rows form one entry showing the most common genes and DNA. The sample has around 1,500,000 distinct CDR3 sequences on record, around two fifths of them singletons. The leading ten clones occupy roughly 8.2% of the sample. Sequencing input: blood. The receptors shown here come from a woman younger than 30 in good health.

The J gene is TRBJ2-3, the V gene TRBV5-1; 11 bases are a match to TRBD2. V lost 4 bases to trimming and J lost 0 bases; unmatched junction nucleotides: 10. Germline V gene data show CDR1 as SGHRS and CDR2 as YFSETQ. The CDR3 spans 18 residues. CDR3 nucleotide sequence: TGCGCCAGCAGCATACTAGCGGGGGCACACTCTAGCACAGATACGCAGTATTTT. Its translation: CASSILAGAHSSTDTQYF.

There are a few counts of this clonotype. CDR3 in DNA: TGTGCCAGCAGCCAATCTGGACTAGCGGGAGTTGGCGACGAGCAGTACTTC. This codes for CASSQSGLAGVGDEQYF. This sequence joins TRBV4-2 and TRBJ2-7; 13 bases are shared with TRBD2. Looked up from germline, CDR1 is LGHNA and CDR2 is YNFKEQ. CDR3 length: 17 residues. Unmatched junction bases numbered 9, after V lost 2 bases and J lost 5 bases.

This clonotype was seen many times. CDR3 coding DNA: TGCAGCGTTGAGGGCCTAGCGGGGGACTACGAGCAGTACTTC. As protein: CSVEGLAGDYEQYF. This chain links TRBV29-1 with TRBJ2-7; 10 nucleotides agree with TRBD2. The V and J ends lost 3 bases and 3 bases, in that order; junction bases with no gene match: 5. Germline V gene sequence: CDR1 SQVTM, CDR2 ANQGSEA. This CDR3 region has 14 residues.

V usage is TRBV18 and J usage is TRBJ2-3; D unclear. The CDR3 extends over 15 amino acids. The germline V and J ends were trimmed by 3 bases and 4 bases, with 14 bases remaining between them. CDR1 is KGHSH and CDR2 is LQKENI in the germline V gene. CDR3 sequence: CASSPWTGAADTQYF. Here the CDR3 DNA reads TGTGCCAGCTCACCCTGGACCGGAGCAGCAGATACGCAGTATTTT.

This clonotype was recorded once. The rearrangement links TRBV7-8 to TRBJ2-6; D may be TRBD1 (5 bases). CDR3 length: 18 amino acids. Germline V gene data show CDR1 as SGHVS and CDR2 as FQNEAQ. V was shortened by 5 bases and J by 0 bases, with 17 bases between the two germline ends. The CDR3 loop reads CASSPGHLKRSGANVLTF. The CDR3 DNA sequence: TGTGCCAGCAGCCCCGGACACCTGAAACGCTCTGGGGCCAACGTCCTGACTTTC.

This chain joins TRBV15 and TRBJ2-1; TRBD2 aligns across 10 bases. The germline CDR1 and CDR2 sequences are LNHNV and YYDKDF (reference sequence). The V and J ends lost 9 bases and 10 bases, in that order; junction bases with no gene match: 9. The CDR3 sequence is 13 residues long. The CDR3 reads CATGAGGIGEQFF. For the CDR3, the DNA is TGTGCCACAGGAGCGGGGGGGATCGGGGAGCAGTTCTTC.

This clonotype was observed a handful of times. The rearrangement links TRBV6-5 to TRBJ1-1, with 11 bases identical to TRBD1. Germline CDR1 and CDR2: MNHEY and SVGAGI. After removal of 6 bases from V and 1 base from J, the junction contained 4 bases not matched to a gene. The CDR3 has 15 residues. CDR3 nucleotide sequence: TGTGCCAGCAGAAGGACAGGGGGCCCGAACACTGAAGCTTTCTTT. This codes for CASRRTGGPNTEAFF.

This clonotype was counted a few times. V is TRBV11-2 and J is TRBJ2-7; tentatively, D is TRBD1 (5 bases). The CDR3 sequence is 19 residues long. Germline CDR1 reads SGHAT; CDR2 reads FQNNGV. Trimming removed 5 bases at V and 0 bases at J, with 26 bases between. This CDR3 is CASSRAAGTAGSTSYEQYF. The DNA of the CDR3 is TGTGCCAGCAGCCGGGCTGCCGGTACCGCAGGGTCGACCTCCTACGAGCAGTACTTC.

This clonotype appeared a few times. The chain couples TRBV10-3 to TRBJ2-7, with TRBD2 matching 8 bases. Gene TRBJ2-5 matches the end of the DNA better, so the J call may be wrong. This CDR3 has 14 amino acids. The germline V gene encodes CDR1 ENHRY and CDR2 SYGVKD. CDR3 amino acids: CAIRNQIAGETQYF. CDR3 nucleotides: TGTGCCATCAGAAACCAAATAGCGGGGGAGACCCAGTACTTC.

The chain combines TRBV11-1 with TRBJ2-4; D call uncertain. The end of the DNA aligns better with TRBJ2-7, so the J call may be wrong. The CDR3 has 12 amino acids. CDR1 SGHAT and CDR2 FQDESV come from the germline V gene (reference sequence). The CDR3 DNA is TGTGCCAGCAGCCCCCTAATTGACGAGCAGTACTTC. Its translation: CASSPLIDEQYF.

The V gene is TRBV10-1, the J gene TRBJ2-3; 11 nucleotides line up with TRBD1. The CDR3 consists of 13 residues. V lost 6 bases and J lost 14; bases outside the gene matches: 10. Per germline, CDR1 WNHNN and CDR2 SYGVQD (reference sequence). The CDR3 sequence: CASSAAGTGGRYF. The CDR3, as DNA: TGCGCCAGCAGCGCCGCCGGGACAGGGGGGCGGTATTTT.

This clonotype occurred once. J is TRBJ2-4 and V is TRBV27; 7 positions agree with TRBD2. TRBJ2-7 matches the DNA end more closely, so the J call is doubtful. Germline V gene lookup returns CDR1 MNHEY and CDR2 SMNVEV (reference sequence). This CDR3 contains 13 residues. CDR3 amino acids: CASRTQAGYEQYF. CDR3 nucleotide sequence: TGTGCCAGCAGAACCCAAGCGGGATACGAGCAGTACTTC.

Ten or more counts support this clonotype. The chain employs TRBV7-9 and TRBJ2-7, with D perhaps being TRBD1 or TRBD2 (5 bases each). Per the germline V gene, CDR1 is SEHNR and CDR2 is FQNEAQ (reference sequence). This CDR3 contains 11 residues. V was clipped by 6 bases and J by 6 bases, with 9 bases between them. The CDR3 protein is CASSPGAEQYF. In nucleotides, the CDR3 is TGTGCCAGCAGTCCCGGGGCCGAGCAGTACTTC.

CDR3 sequence: CAWSTGGIQETQYF. The CDR3 DNA follows: TGTGCCTGGAGTACGGGGGGCATTCAAGAGACCCAGTACTTC. The genes are TRBV30 and TRBJ2-5, with D perhaps TRBD2 (7 bases). The length of the CDR3 is 14 residues. CDR1 is GTSNPN, CDR2 SVGIG, per germline (reference sequence). V was pared by 2 bases and J by 2 bases, with 12 bases between.

In the case of this clonotype: A read error may produce the germline difference seen at one junction end. This chain uses TRBV20-1 with TRBJ2-7; TRBD2 matches 9 bases. This CDR3 region has 18 residues. CDR1 DFQATT and CDR2 SNEGSKA come from the germline V gene (reference sequence). CDR3 DNA: TGCAGTGCCAGAGATAGTCTTCCTAGCGGGACATCTGGATACGAGCAGTACTTC. Its translation: CSARDSLPSGTSGYEQYF.

The genes are TRBV10-1 and TRBJ2-2, with 10 positions matching TRBD2. The germline V gene encodes CDR1 WNHNN and CDR2 SYGVQD (reference sequence). The CDR3 spans 15 residues. After removal of 2 bases from V and 7 bases from J, the junction contained 4 bases not matched to a gene. The CDR3 is CASSEQRGGIGELFF. CDR3 DNA: TGCGCCAGCAGTGAGCAGCGGGGGGGCATCGGGGAGCTGTTTTTT.

The chain carries TRBV27 and TRBJ2-3, with D unresolved. The CDR3 extends over 16 amino acids. V lost 4 bases and J lost 4, with 18 bases in between. Germline lookup yields CDR1 MNHEY and CDR2 SMNVEV (reference sequence). The DNA of the CDR3 is TGTGCCAGCAGTTCCAGACCCGGTGTAAGGGCAGATACGCAGTATTTT. Translation gives CASSSRPGVRADTQYF.

The chain couples TRBV20-1 to TRBJ2-1; 7 nucleotides align to TRBD2. CDR3 size: 13 residues. V dropped 3 bases and J dropped 5; count of bases not matched to a gene: 4. Germline V gene data show CDR1 as DFQATT and CDR2 as SNEGSKA (reference sequence). The CDR3 DNA follows: TGCAGTGCTAGCGGGGAGGGAGACAATGAGCAGTTCTTC. Translation gives CSASGEGDNEQFF.

The chain combines TRBV6-5 with TRBJ2-1; perhaps D is TRBD1 or TRBD2 (6 bases each). Germline CDR1 MNHEY, CDR2 SVGAGI. Trimming removed 6 bases from V and 0 bases from J, with 15 bases in between. CDR3 length: 16 amino acids. The CDR3 DNA sequence: TGTGCCAGCAGGAGGGTAGGGGGGAGCTCCTACAATGAGCAGTTCTTC. Residues: CASRRVGGSSYNEQFF.

This chain joins TRBV7-9 and TRBJ1-4; D remains unclear. From germline, CDR1 is SEHNR and CDR2 FQNEAQ (reference sequence). This CDR3 contains 12 residues. The V and J ends lost 5 bases and 8 bases respectively, with 9 bases between them. This chain's CDR3 is CASSRTQEKLFF. The DNA for the CDR3 is TGTGCCAGCAGCAGAACCCAGGAAAAACTGTTTTTT.

This chain uses TRBV2 with TRBJ2-3; TRBD1 might be the D (6 bases). The ends were cut back, 10 bases at V and 3 bases at J, with 14 bases in the middle. CDR1 is SNHLY and CDR2 is FYNNEI in the germline V gene. CDR3 length: 13 residues. In nucleotides, the CDR3 is TGTGCCATAGGACAGATAGTAACAGATACGCAGTATTTT. This encodes CAIGQIVTDTQYF.

V usage is TRBV27 and J usage is TRBJ1-6; TRBD1 might be the D (5 bases). Trimming took off 5 bases at V and 10 bases at J, with 18 bases between the two ends. This CDR3 is 15 amino acids long. In germline, CDR1 is MNHEY, CDR2 SMNVEV (reference sequence). The CDR3 DNA sequence: TGTGCCAGCAGTCCTACATGGGGACTGGGGTCACCCCTCCACTTT. It is translated as CASSPTWGLGSPLHF.

About this clonotype: A read error may produce the germline difference seen at one junction end. The chain carries TRBV30 and TRBJ1-6; perhaps TRBD1 as D (6 bases). The CDR3 contains 16 residues. Germline-derived CDR1 and CDR2 are GTSNPN and SVGIG (reference sequence). The CDR3 sequence: CAWTIPGQRINSPLHF. The CDR3 nucleotides read TGTGCTTGGACGATCCCCGGACAGCGTATCAATTCACCCCTCCACTTT.